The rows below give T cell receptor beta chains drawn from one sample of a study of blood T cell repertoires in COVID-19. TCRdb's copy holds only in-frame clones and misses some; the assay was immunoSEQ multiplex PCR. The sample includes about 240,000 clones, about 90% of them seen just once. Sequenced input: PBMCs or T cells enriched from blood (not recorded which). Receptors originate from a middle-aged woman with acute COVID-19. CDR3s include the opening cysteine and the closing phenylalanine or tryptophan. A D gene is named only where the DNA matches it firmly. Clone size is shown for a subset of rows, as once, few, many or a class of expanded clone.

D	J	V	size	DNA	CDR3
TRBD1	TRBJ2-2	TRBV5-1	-	TGCGCCAGCAGCTTTTCAGGGGGCCAATATATCACCGGGGAGCTGTTTTTT	CASSFSGGQYITGELFF
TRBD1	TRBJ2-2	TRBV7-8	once	TGTGCCAGCAGCTTATATGGGCAGGGGGACACCGGGGAGCTGTTTTTT	CASSLYGQGDTGELFF
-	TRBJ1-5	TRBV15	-	TGTGCCACCAGCAGAGACACGACAGTCAATCAGCCCCAGCATTTT	CATSRDTTVNQPQHF
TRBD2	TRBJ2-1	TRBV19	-	TGTGCCAGTAGTATAGACCGGACTAGCGGGAGTAGTAATGAGCAGTTCTTC	CASSIDRTSGSSNEQFF
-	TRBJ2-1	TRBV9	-	TGTGCCAGCAGCTTCCCTGGGAGTCAGCAGTTCTTC	CASSFPGSQQFF
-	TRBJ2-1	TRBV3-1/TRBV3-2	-	TGTGCCAGCAGCCGCGGGGACAATGAGCAGTTCTTC	CASSRGDNEQFF
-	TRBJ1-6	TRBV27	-	TGTGCCAGCAGTTGGGGGGGATATAATTCACCCCTCCACTTT	CASSWGGYNSPLHF
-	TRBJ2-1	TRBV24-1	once	TGTGCCACCAGTTCACGGCGGGACCACAATGAGCAGTTCTTC	CATSSRRDHNEQFF
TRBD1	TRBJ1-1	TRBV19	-	TGTGCCAGTAGTTCAGTTGGACAGGGCACTGAAGCTTTCTTT	CASSSVGQGTEAFF
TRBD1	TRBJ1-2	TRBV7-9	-	TGTGCCAGCAGCGACACGACAGGGGTACATGGCTACACCTTC	CASSDTTGVHGYTF
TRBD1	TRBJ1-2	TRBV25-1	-	TGTGCCAGCAGTGAATTTGGCGGATCTGGACAGGAGACGTATGGCTACACCTTC	CASSEFGGSGQETYGYTF
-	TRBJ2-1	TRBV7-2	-	TGTGCCAGCAGCTTATCATCAGATGAGCAGTTCTTC	CASSLSSDEQFF
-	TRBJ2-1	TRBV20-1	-	TGCAGTGTCTCTCACGGACAGCAGCAGTTCTTC	CSVSHGQQQFF
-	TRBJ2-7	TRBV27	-	TGTGCCAGCTCACCCGGGGGCGGGAGAAAGCAGTACTTC	CASSPGGGRKQYF
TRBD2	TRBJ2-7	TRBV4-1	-	TGCGCCAGCAGCCAAATCTTCGAACAGCGGGAGCGGTACGAGCAGTACTTC	CASSQIFEQRERYEQYF
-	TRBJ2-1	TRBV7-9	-	TGTGCCAGCAGCCCTTGGGGGGAGGAGAGTGAGCAGTTCTTC	CASSPWGEESEQFF
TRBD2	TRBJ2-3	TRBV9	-	TGTGCCAGCAGCCCCAGGACGGGGGGGATATCCACAGATACGCAGTATTTT	CASSPRTGGISTDTQYF